The clone carrying this TCR beta chain appeared many times. Its matching antigen is unknown. The data stem from a study of T cells in Graves' hyperthyroidism and ophthalmopathy. Amplified TCR beta CDR3 regions came from RNA transcripts. Researchers ran a first-round RT-PCR on the TCR CDR3 using the HTBI primer set. TCRdb processed the multiplex PCR reads anew with MiXCR; each CDR3 protein has one entry. The sample lists around 620,000 distinct CDR3 sequences; about a sixth were seen once. Patients were excluded for uncontrolled infection, other autoimmune disease, pregnancy or lactation. J lost 4 bases, V lost 6 bases, and 6 bases had no gene match. The germline gives CDR1 SGHTA, CDR2 FQGNSA. The CDR3 has 14 residues. Study findings and constraints: Ophthalmopathy was model-predicted a median approximately 6.4 months pre-onset. Ophthalmopathy cases were set apart from stable hyperthyroidism by a 13 V-J model.

The rearrangement links TRBV7-2 to TRBJ2-7; 10 positions agree with TRBD1. Specimen: blood. The receptor's source is a woman younger than 45 with Graves' hyperthyroidism. Here the CDR3 reads CASSSTGGAYEQYF. The CDR3 DNA reads as TGTGCCAGCAGTTCGACAGGGGGCGCTTACGAGCAGTACTTC.